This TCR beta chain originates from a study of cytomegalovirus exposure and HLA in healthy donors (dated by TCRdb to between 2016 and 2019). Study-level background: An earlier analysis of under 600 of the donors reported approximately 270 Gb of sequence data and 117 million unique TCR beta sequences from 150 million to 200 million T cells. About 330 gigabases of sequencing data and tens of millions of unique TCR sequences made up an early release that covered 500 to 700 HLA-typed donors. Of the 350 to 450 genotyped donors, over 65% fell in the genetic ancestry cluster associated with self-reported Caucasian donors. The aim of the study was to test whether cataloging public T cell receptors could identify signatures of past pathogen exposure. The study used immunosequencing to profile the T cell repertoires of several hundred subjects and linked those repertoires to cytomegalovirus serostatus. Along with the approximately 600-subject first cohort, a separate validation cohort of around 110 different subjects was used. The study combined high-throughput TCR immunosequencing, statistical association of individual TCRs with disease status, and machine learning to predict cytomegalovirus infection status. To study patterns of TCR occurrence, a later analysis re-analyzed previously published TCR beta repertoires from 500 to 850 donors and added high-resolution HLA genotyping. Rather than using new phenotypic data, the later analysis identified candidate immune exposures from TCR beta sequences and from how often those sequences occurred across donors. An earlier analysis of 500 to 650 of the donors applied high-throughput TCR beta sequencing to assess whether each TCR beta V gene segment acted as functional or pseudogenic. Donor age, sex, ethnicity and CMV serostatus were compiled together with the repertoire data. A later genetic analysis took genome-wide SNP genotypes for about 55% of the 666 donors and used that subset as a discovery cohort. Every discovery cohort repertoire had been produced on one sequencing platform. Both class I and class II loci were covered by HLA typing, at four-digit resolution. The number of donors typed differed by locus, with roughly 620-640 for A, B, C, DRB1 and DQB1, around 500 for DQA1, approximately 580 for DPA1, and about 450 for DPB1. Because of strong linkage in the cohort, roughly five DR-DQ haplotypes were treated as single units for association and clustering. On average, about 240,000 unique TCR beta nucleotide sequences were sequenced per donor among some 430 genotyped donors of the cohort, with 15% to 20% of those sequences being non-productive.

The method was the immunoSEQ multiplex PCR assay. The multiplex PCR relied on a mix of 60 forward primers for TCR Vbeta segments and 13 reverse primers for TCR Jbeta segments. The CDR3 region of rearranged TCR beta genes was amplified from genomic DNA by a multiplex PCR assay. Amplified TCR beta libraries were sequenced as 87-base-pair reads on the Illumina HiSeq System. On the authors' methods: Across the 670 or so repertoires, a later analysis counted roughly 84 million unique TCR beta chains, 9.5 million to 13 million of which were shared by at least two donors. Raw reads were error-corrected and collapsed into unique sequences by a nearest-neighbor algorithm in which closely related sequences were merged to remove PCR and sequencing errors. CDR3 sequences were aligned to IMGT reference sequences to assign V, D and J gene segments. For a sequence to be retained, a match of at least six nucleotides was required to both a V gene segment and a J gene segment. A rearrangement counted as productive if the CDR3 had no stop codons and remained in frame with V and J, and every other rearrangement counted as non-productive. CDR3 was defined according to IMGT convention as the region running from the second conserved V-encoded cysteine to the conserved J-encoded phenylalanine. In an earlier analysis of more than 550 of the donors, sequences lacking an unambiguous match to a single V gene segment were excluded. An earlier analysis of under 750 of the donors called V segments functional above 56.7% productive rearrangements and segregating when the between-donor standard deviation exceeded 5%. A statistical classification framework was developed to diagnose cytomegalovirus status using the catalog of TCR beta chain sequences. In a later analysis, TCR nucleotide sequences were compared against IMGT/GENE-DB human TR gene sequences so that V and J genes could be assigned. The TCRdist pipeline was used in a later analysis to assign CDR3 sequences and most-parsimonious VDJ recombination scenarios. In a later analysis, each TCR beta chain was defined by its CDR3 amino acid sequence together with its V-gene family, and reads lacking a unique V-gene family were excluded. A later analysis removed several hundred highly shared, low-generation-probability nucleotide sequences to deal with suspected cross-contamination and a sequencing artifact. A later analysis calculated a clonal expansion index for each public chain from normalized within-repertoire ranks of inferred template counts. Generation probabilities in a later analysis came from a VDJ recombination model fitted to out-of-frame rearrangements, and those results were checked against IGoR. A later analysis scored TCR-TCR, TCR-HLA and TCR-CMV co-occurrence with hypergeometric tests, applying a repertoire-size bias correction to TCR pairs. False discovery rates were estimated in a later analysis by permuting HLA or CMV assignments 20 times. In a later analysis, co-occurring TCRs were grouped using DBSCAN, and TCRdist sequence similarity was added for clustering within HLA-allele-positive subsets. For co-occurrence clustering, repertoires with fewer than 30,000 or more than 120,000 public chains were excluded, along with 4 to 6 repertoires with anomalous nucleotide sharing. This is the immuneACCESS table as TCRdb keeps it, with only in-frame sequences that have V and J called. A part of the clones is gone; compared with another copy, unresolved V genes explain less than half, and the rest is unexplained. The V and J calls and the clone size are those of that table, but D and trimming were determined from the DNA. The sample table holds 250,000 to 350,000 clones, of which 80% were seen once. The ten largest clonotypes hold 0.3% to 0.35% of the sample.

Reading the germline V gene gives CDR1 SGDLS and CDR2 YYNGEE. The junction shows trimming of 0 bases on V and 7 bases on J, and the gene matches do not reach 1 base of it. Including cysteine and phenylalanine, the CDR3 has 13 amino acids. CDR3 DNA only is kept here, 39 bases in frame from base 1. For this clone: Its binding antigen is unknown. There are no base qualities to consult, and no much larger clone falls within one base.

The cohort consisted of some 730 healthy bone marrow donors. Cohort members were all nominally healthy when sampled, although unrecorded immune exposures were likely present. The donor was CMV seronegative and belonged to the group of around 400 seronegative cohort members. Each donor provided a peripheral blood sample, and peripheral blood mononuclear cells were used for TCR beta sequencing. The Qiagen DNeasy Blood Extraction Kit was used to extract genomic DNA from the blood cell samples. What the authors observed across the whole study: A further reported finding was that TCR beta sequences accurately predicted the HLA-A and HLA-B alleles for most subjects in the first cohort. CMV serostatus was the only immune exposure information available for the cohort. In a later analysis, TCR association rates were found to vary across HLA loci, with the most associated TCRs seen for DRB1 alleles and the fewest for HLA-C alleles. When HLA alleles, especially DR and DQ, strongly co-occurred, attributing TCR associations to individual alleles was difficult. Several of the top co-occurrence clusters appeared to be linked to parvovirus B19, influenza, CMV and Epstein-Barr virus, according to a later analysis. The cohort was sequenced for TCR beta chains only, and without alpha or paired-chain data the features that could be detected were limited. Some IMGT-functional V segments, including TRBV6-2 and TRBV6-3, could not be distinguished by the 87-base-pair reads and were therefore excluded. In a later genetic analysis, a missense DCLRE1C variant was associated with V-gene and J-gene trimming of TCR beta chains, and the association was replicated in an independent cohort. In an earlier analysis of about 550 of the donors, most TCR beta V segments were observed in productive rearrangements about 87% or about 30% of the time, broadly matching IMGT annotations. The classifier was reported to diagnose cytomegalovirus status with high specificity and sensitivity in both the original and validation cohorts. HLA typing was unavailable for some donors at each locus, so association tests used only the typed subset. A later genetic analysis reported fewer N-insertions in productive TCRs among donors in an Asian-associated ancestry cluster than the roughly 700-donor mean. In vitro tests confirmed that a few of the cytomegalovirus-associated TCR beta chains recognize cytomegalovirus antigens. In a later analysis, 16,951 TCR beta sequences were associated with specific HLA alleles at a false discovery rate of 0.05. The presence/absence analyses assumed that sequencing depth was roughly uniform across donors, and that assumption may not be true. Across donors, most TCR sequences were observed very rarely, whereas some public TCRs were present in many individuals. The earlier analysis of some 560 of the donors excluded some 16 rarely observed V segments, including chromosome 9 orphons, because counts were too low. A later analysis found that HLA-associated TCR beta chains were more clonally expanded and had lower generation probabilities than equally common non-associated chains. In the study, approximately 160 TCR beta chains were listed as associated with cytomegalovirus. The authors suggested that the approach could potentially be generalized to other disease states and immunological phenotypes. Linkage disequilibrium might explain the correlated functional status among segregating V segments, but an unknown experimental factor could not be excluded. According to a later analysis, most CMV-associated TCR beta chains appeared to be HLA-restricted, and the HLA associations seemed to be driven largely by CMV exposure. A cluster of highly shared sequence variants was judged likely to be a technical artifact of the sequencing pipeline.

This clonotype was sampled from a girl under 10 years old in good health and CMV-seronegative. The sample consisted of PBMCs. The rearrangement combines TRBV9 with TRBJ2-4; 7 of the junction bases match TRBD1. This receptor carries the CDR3 CASSVGGQNIQYF. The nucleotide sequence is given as TGTGCCAGCAGCGTAGGGGGACAGAACATTCAGTACTTC.